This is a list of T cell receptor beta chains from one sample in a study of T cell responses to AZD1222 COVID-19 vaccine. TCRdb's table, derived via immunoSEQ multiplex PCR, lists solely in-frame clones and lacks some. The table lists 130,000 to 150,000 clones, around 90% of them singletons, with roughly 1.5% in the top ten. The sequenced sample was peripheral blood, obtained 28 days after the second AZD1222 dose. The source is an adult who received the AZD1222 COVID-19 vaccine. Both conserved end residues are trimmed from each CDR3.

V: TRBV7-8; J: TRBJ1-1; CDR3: ASSRQGSANEAF
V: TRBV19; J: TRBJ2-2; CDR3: ATSGGADTGELF
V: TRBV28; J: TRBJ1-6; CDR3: ASSFIGTGATNSPLH
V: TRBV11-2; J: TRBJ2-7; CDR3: ASSPSFGNSYEQY
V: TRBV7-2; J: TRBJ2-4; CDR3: ASSSYGRELAKNIQY
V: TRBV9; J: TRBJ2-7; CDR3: ASSQTGNEQY
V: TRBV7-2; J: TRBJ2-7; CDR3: ASSLHAGGSYEQY
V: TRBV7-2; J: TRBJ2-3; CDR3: ASSPLALSYTDTQY
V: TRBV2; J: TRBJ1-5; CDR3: ASSGPGYPNQPQH
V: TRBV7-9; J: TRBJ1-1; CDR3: ASSGQGNTEAF
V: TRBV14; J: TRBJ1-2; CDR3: ASSQGTGYNYGYT
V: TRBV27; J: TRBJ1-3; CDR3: ASSLTSRDTIY
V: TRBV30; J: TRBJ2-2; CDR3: ASQEAWELF
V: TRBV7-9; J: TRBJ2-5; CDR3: ASSLHNYQETQY
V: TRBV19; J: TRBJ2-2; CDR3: ASSILVTGELF
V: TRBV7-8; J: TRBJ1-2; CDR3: ASSLLAQGPYGYT
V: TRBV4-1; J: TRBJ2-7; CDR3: ASSQLSPMGEQY
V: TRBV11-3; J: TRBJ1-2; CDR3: ASSPGPGPYGYT